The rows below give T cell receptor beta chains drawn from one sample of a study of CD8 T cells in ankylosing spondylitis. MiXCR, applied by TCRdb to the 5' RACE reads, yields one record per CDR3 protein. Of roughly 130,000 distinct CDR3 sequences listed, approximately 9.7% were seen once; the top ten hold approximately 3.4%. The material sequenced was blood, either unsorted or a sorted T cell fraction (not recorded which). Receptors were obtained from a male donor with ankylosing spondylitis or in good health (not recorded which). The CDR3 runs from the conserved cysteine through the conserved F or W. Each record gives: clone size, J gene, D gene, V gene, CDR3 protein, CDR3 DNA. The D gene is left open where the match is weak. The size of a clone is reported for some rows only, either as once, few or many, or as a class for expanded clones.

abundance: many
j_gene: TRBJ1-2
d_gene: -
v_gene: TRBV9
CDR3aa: CASSVGYGYTF
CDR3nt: TGTGCCAGCAGCGTTGGGTATGGCTACACCTTC

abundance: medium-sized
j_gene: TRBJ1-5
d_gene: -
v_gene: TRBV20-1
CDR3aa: CSASRGGGNQPQHF
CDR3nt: TGCAGTGCTAGTCGGGGAGGTGGCAATCAGCCCCAGCATTTT

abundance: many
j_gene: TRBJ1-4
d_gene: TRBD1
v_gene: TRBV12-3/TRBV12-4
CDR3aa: CASSRGQGDGEKLFF
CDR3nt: TGTGCCAGCAGCCGAGGACAGGGTGATGGTGAAAAACTGTTTTTT

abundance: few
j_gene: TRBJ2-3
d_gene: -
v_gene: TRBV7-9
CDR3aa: CASSPAGTRTDTQYF
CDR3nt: TGTGCCAGCAGCCCAGCAGGGACCCGCACAGATACGCAGTATTTT

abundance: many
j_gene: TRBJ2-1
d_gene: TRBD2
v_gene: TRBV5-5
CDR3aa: CASSRSGRWNEQFF
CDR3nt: TGTGCCAGCAGCCGGAGCGGGAGGTGGAATGAGCAGTTCTTC

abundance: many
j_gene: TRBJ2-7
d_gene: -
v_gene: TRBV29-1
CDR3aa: CSVVSYEQYF
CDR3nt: TGCAGCGTTGTTTCATACGAGCAGTACTTC

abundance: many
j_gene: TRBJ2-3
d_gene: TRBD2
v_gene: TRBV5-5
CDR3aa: CASSLYGRALDTQYF
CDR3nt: TGTGCCAGCAGCTTGTACGGGAGGGCCCTAGATACGCAGTATTTT

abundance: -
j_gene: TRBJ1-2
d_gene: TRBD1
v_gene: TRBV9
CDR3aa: CASSPRTGDNGYTF
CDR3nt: TGTGCCAGCAGCCCCCGGACAGGGGATAATGGCTACACCTTC

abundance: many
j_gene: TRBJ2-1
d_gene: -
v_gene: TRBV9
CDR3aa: CASSPRPPTYNEQFF
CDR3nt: TGTGCCAGCAGCCCCCGTCCTCCAACCTACAATGAGCAGTTCTTC

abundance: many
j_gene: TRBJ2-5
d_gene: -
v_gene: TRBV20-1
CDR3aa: CSAYGRGGTQYF
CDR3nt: TGCAGTGCTTACGGACGGGGAGGGACCCAGTACTTC

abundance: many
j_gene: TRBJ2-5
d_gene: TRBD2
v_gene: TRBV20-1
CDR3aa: CSASIRREGIQETQYF
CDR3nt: TGCAGTGCTAGCATTCGTCGGGAGGGGATCCAAGAGACCCAGTACTTC

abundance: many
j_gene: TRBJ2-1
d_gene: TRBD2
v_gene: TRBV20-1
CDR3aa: CSANGLAGGTNYNEQFF
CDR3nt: TGCAGTGCCAATGGGCTAGCGGGAGGAACCAATTACAATGAACAGTTCTTC

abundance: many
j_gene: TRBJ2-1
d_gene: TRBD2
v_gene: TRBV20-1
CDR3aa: CSAREASGSFGEQFF
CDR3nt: TGCAGTGCTAGAGAGGCTAGCGGTTCTTTCGGTGAGCAGTTCTTC

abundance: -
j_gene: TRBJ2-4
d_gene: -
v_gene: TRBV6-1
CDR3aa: CASRARGPENIQYF
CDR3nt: TGTGCCAGCAGGGCGAGGGGCCCGGAAAACATTCAGTACTTC

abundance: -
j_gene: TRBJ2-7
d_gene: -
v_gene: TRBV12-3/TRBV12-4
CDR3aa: CASSRSPRLGSYEQYF
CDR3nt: TGTGCCAGCAGTCGCTCCCCCAGGCTAGGCTCCTACGAGCAGTACTTC

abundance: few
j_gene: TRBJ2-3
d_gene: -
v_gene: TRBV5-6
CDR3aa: CASSLLLGVTDTQYF
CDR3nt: TGTGCCAGCAGCCTCTTATTGGGGGTCACAGATACGCAGTATTTT

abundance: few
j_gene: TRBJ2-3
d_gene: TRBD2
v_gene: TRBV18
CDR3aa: CASSPPSASGLKTDTQYF
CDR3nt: TGTGCCAGCTCACCACCGTCGGCTAGCGGGCTCAAAACAGATACGCAGTATTTT

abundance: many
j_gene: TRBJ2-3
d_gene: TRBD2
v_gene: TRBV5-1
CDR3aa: CASSPGTTSDTQYF
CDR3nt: TGCGCCAGCAGCCCCGGGACTACCTCAGATACGCAGTATTTT

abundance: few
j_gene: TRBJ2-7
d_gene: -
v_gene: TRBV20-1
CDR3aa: CSVGGGFYEQYF
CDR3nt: TGCAGTGTTGGGGGCGGGTTTTACGAGCAGTACTTC

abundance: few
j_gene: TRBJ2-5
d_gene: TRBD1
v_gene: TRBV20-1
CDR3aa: CSARVWTGQETQYF
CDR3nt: TGCAGTGCTAGAGTTTGGACAGGCCAAGAGACCCAGTACTTC

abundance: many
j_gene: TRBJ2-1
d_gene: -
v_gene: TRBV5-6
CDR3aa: CASSPWGRSYNEQFF
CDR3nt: TGTGCCAGCAGCCCTTGGGGCCGCTCCTACAATGAGCAGTTCTTC

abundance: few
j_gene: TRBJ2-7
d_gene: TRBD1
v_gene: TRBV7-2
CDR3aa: CASSRSGTGVKYEQYF
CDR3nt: TGTGCCAGCAGCCGTTCCGGGACAGGGGTTAAGTACGAGCAGTACTTC

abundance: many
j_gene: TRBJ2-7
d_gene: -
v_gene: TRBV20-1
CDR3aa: CSASLTGYEQYF
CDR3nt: TGCAGTGCTAGCCTGACAGGCTACGAGCAGTACTTC

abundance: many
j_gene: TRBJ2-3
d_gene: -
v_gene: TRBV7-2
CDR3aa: CASSPGFLADTQYF
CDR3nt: TGTGCCAGCAGCCCAGGGTTTTTGGCAGATACGCAGTATTTT

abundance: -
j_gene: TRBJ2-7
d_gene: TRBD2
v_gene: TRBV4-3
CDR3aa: CASSQGLAGGDYEQYF
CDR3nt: TGCGCCAGCAGCCAAGGACTAGCGGGAGGGGACTACGAGCAGTACTTC

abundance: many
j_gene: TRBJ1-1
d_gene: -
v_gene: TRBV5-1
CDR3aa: CASSLEDSMNTEAFF
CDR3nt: TGCGCCAGCAGCTTGGAGGACAGTATGAACACTGAAGCTTTCTTT

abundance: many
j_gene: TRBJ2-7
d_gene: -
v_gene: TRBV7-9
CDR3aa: CASSLGPLSAYEQYF
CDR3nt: TGTGCCAGCAGCTTAGGTCCCCTTAGTGCCTACGAGCAGTACTTC